Sequencing of this T cell receptor beta chain was carried out in a study of cytomegalovirus exposure and HLA in healthy donors. At the level of the study: Clustering assigned 81% of the 350 to 400 genotyped donors to the Caucasian-associated ancestry cluster. Whole-study results and caveats: A few V segments could not be told apart, such as TRBV6-2 and TRBV6-3, and were left out. An analysis that was carried out later associated 15,000 to 20,000 TCR beta sequences with HLA alleles at 0.05 false discovery rate. Later analysis demonstrated an association between a missense DCLRE1C variant and TCR beta V- and J-gene trimming.

Germline CDR1 and CDR2: MDHEN and SYDVKM. The V and J ends lost 11 bases and 3 bases, in that order; junction bases with no gene match: 3. The length of the CDR3 is 14 residues. On this clone: Antigen unknown.

With 60 Vbeta and 13 Jbeta primers, the PCR was carried out. Profiled with immunoSEQ multiplex PCR; TCRdb holds only in-frame clones, not every one. This table has fewer than 180,000 clones, around 79% appearing once. The chain couples TRBV28 to TRBJ2-1; 14 nucleotides match TRBD2. Sequenced sample: PBMCs. This TCR came from a human donor in good health. For the CDR3, the DNA is TGTGCCGCCGGGACTAGCGGGAGCTACAATGAGCAGTTCTTC. As protein: CAAGTSGSYNEQFF.